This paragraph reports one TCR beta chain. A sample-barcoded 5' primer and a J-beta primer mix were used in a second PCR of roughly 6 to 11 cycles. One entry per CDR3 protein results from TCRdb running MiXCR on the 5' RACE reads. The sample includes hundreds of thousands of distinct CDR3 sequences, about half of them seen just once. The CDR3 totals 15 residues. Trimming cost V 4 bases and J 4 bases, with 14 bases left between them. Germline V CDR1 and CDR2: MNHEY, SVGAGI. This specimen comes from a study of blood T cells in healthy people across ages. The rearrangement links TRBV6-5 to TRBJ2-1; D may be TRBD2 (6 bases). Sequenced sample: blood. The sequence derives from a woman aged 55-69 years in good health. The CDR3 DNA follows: TGTGCCAGCAGTTCCGGCGGGGTACCATACAATGAGCAGTTCTTC. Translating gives CASSSGGVPYNEQFF.